The source of this T cell receptor beta chain is a study of T-cell reconstitution after alpha-beta-depleted transplantation in children. This clonotype rates as medium-sized (0.01 to 0.1%). V was cut by 3 bases and J by 1 base, with 13 bases left in between. The CDR3 is 16 amino acids. Germline lookup yields CDR1 SGHRS and CDR2 YFSETQ. Preparing the TCRbeta library involved the use of unique molecular identifiers. TCRdb called the PCR reads again in MiXCR, with one record for every CDR3 protein. The sample contains approximately 510,000 distinct CDR3 sequences, about a sixth of which appear only once.

The sequence came from a human donor who donated a stem cell graft to a child with acute lymphoblastic leukemia. This sample comprised PBMCs from the stem cell graft donor, obtained from the stem cell graft. The chain recombines TRBV5-1 with TRBJ2-2; D is perhaps TRBD2 (6 bases). This CDR3 is CASSSGLLGNTGELFF. Here the CDR3 DNA reads TGCGCCAGCAGCTCGGGACTTCTAGGGAACACCGGGGAGCTGTTTTTT.